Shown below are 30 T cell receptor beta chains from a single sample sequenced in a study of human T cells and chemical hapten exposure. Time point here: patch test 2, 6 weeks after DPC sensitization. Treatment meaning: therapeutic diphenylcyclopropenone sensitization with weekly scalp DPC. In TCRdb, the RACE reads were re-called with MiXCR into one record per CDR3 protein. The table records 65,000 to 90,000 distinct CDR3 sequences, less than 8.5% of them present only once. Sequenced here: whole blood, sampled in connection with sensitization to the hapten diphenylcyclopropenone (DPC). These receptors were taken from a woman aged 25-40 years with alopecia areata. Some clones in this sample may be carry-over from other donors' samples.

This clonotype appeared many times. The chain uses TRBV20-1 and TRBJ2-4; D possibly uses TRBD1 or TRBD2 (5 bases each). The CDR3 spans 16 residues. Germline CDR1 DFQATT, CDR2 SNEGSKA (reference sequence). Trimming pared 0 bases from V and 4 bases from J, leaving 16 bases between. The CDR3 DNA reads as TGCAGTGCTAGAGATCCGTTTCGGGGCCCAAAAAACATTCAGTACTTC. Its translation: CSARDPFRGPKNIQYF.

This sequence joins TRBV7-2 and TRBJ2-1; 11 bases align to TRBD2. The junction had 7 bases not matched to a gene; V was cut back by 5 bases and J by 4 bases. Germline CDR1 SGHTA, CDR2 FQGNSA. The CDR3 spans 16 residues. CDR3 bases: TGTGCCAGCAGCATTTTTAGCGGGGGGGCATACAATGAGCAGTTCTTC. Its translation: CASSIFSGGAYNEQFF.

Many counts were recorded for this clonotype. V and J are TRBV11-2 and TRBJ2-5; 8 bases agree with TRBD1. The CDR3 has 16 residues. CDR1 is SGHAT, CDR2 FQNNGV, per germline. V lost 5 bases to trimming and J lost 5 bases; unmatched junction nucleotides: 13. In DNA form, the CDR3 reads TGTGCCAGCAGCAAAACGACGGACAGGGCCACGGAGACCCAGTACTTC. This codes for CASSKTTDRATETQYF. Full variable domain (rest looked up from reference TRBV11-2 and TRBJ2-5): EAGVAQSPRYKIIEKRQSVAFWCNPISGHATLYWYQQILGQGPKLLIQFQNNGVVDDSQLPKDRFSAERLKGVDSTLKIQPAKLEDSAVYLCASSKTTDRATETQYFGPGTRLLVL.

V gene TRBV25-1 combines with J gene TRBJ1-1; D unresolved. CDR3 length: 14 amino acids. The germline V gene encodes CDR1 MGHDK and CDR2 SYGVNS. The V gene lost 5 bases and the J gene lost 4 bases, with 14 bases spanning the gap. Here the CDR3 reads CASSWERAGTEAFF. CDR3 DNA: TGTGCCAGCAGTTGGGAGAGGGCAGGCACTGAAGCTTTCTTT.

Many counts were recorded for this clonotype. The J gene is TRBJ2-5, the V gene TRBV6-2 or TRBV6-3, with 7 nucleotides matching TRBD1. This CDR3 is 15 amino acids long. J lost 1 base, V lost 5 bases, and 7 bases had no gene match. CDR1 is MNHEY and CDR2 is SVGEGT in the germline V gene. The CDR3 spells CASSRQGEIQETQYF. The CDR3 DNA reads TGTGCCAGCAGTCGACAGGGAGAGATCCAAGAGACCCAGTACTTC.

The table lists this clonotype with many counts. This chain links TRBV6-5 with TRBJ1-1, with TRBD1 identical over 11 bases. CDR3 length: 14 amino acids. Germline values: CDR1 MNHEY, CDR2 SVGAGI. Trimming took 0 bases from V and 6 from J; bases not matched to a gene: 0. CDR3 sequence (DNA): TGTGCCAGCAGTTACTCGGGACAGGGGGCTGAAGCTTTCTTT. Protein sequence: CASSYSGQGAEAFF.

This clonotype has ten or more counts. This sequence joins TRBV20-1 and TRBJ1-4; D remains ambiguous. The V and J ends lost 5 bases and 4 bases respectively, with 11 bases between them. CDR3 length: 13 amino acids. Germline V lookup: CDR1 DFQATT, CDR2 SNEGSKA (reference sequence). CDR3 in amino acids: CSALTQLNEKLFF. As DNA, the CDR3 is TGCAGTGCTCTGACGCAACTTAATGAAAAACTGTTTTTT.

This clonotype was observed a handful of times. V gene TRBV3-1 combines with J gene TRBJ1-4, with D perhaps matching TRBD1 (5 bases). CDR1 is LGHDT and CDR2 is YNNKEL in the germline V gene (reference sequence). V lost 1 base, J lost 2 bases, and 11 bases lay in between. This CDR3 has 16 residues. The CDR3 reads CASSQGGGVTNEKLFF. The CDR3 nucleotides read TGTGCCAGCAGCCAAGGCGGAGGGGTTACTAATGAAAAACTGTTTTTT. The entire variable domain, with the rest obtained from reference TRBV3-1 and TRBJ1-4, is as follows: DTAVSQTPKYLVTQMGNDKSIKCEQNLGHDTMYWYKQDSKKFLKIMFSYNNKELIINETVPNRFSPKSPDKAHLNLHINSLELGDSAVYFCASSQGGGVTNEKLFFGSGTQLSVL.

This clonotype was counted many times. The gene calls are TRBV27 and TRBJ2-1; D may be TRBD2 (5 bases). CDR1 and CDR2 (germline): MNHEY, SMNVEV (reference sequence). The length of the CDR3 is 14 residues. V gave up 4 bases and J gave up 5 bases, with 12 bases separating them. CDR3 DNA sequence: TGTGCCAGCAGTTCCGGGGTGACCGACAATGAGCAGTTCTTC. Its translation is CASSSGVTDNEQFF.

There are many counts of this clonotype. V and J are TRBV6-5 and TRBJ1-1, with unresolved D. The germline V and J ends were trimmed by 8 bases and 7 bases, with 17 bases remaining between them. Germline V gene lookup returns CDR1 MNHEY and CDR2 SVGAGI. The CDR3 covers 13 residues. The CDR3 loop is CASLTRRGSEAFF. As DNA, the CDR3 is TGTGCCAGCCTTACTCGGCGAGGTAGTGAAGCTTTCTTT.

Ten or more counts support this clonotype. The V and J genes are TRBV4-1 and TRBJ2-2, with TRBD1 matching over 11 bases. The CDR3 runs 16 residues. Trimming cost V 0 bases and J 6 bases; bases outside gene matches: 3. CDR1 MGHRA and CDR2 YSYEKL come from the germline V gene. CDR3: CASSQERGQGAGELFF. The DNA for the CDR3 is TGCGCCAGCAGCCAAGAACGGGGACAGGGGGCCGGGGAGCTGTTTTTT.

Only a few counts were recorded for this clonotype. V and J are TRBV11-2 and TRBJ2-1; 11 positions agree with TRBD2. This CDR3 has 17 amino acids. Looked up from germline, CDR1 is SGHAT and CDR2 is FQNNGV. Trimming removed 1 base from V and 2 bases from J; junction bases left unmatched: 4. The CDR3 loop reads CASSLGISGGAYNEQFF. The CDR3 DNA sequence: TGTGCCAGCAGCTTAGGTATTAGCGGGGGGGCCTACAATGAGCAGTTCTTC.

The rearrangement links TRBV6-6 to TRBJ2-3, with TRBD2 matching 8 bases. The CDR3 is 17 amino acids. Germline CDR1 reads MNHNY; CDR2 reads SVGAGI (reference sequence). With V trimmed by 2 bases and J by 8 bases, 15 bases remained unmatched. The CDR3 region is CASSYGSPPGGAGTQYF. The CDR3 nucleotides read TGTGCCAGCAGTTACGGTTCCCCCCCGGGGGGGGCAGGTACGCAGTATTTT.

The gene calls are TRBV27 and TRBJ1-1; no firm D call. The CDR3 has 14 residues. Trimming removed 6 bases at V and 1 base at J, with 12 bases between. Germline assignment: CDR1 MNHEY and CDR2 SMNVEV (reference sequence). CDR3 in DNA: TGTGCCAGCAGGGAGGACTTACGGAACACTGAAGCTTTCTTT. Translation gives CASREDLRNTEAFF.

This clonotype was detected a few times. CDR3 DNA: TGCGCCAGCAGCCCCGGGACAGGGAACACTGAAGCTTTCTTT. Encoded protein: CASSPGTGNTEAFF. The chain combines TRBV5-1 with TRBJ1-1; TRBD1 matches at 8 bases. CDR3 size: 14 residues. V lost 4 bases, J lost 1 base, and 3 bases stayed unmatched. CDR1 and CDR2 from the germline V gene are SGHRS and YFSETQ.

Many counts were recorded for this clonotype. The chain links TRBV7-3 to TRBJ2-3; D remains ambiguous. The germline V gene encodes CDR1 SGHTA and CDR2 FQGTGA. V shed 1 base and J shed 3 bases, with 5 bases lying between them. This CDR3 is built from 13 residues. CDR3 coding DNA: TGTGCCAGCAGCTTAAAGGGAACAGATACGCAGTATTTT. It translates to CASSLKGTDTQYF. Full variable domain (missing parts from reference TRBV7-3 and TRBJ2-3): GAGVSQTPSNKVTEKGKYVELRCDPISGHTALYWYRQSLGQGPEFLIYFQGTGAADDSGLPNDRFFAVRPEGSVSTLKIQRTERGDSAVYLCASSLKGTDTQYFGPGTRLTVL.

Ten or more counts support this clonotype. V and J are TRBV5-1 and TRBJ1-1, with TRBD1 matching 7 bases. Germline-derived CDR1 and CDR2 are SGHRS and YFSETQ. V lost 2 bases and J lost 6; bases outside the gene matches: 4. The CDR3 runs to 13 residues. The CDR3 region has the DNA TGCGCCAGCAGCTTTCAGGGGGTGGCTGAAGCTTTCTTT. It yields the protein CASSFQGVAEAFF.

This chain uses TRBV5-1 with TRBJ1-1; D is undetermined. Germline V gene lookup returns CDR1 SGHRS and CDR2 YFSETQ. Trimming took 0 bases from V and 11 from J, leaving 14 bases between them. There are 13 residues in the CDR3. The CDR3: CASSLDATGGAFF. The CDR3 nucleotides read TGCGCCAGCAGCTTGGATGCAACCGGCGGGGCTTTCTTT.

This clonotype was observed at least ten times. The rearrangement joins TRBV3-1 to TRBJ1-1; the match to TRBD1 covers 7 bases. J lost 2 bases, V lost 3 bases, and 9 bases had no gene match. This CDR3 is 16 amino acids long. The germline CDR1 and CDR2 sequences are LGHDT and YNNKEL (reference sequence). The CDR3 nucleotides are TGTGCCAGCAGCCAGCGTCACAGGGGTTTAAACACTGAAGCTTTCTTT. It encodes CASSQRHRGLNTEAFF.

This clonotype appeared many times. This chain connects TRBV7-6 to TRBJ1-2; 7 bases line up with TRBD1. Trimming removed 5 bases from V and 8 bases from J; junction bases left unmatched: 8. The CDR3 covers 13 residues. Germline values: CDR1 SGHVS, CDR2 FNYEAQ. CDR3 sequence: CASSPGTEGGYTF. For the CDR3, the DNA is TGTGCCAGCAGCCCGGGGACAGAGGGGGGCTACACCTTC.

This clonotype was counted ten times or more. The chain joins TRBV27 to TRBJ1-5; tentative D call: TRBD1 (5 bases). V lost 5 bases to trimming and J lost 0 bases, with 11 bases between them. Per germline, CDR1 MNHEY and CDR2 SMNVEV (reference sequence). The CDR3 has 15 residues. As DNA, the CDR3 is TGTGCCAGCAGTCCCCCGACAGATAGCAATCAGCCCCAGCATTTT. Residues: CASSPPTDSNQPQHF.

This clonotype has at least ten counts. Written as DNA, the CDR3 is TGTGCCAGCAGCCACACGGGACTGACCTACGAGCAGTACTTC. Translation gives CASSHTGLTYEQYF. V usage is TRBV12-3 or TRBV12-4 and J usage is TRBJ2-7, with D tentatively TRBD2 (6 bases). V was shortened by 6 bases and J by 2 bases, with 14 bases between the two germline ends. CDR3 length: 14 residues.

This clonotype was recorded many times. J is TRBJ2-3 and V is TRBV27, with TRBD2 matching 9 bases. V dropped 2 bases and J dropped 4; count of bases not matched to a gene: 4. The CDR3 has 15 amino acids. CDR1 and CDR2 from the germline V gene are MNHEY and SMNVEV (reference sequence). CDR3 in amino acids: CASSLLPSGADTQYF. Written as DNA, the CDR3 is TGTGCCAGCAGTTTACTACCTAGCGGGGCAGATACGCAGTATTTT.

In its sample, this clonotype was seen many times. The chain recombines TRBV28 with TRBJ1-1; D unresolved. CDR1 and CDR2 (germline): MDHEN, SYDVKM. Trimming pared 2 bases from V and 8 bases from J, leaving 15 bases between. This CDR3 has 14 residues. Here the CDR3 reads CASSLPDGAREAFF. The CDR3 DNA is TGTGCCAGCAGTTTACCCGATGGAGCTCGAGAAGCTTTCTTT.

CDR3 protein: CASSADHTAGTQYF. In nucleotides, the CDR3 is TGTGCCAGCAGTGCGGACCACACCGCCGGTACGCAGTATTTT. The chain couples TRBV2 to TRBJ2-3, with unresolved D. This CDR3 region has 14 residues. Germline-derived CDR1 and CDR2 are SNHLY and FYNNEI. V lost 4 bases, J lost 8 bases, and 16 bases lay in between. Supplemented by reference TRBV2 and TRBJ2-3, the full variable domain reads EPEVTQTPSHQVTQMGQEVILRCVPISNHLYFYWYRQILGQKVEFLVSFYNNEISEKSEIFDDQFSVERPDGSNFTLKIRSTKLEDSAMYFCASSADHTAGTQYFGPGTRLTVL.

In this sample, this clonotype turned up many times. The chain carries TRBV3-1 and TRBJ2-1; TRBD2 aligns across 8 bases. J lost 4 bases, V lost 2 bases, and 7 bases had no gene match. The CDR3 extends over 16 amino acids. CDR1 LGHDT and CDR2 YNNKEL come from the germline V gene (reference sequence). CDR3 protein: CASSQWRGAAYNEQFF. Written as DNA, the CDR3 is TGTGCCAGCAGCCAATGGCGGGGGGCCGCTTACAATGAGCAGTTCTTC.

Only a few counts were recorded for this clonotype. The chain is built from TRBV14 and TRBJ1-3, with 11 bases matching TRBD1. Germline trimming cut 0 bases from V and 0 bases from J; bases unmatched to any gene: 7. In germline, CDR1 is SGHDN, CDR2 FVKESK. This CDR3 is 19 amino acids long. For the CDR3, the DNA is TGTGCCAGCAGCCAAGATTTCCCCGGGACAGGGGGCTCTGGAAACACCATATATTTT. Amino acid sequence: CASSQDFPGTGGSGNTIYF.

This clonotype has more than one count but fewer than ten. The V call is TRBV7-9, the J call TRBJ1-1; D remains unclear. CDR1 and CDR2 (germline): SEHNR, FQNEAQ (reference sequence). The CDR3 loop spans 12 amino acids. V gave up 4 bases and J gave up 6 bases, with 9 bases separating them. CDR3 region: CASSSTGAEAFF. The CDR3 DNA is TGTGCCAGCAGCTCCACTGGTGCTGAAGCTTTCTTT.

The CDR3 reads CASSLRGQGYEKLFF. For the CDR3, the DNA is TGTGCCAGCAGCCTCCGCGGACAGGGGTATGAAAAACTGTTTTTT. The chain combines TRBV7-2 with TRBJ1-4, with TRBD1 matching 9 bases. V was pared by 5 bases and J by 6 bases, with 7 bases of the junction left unmatched. From germline, CDR1 is SGHTA and CDR2 FQGNSA. CDR3 length: 15 amino acids.

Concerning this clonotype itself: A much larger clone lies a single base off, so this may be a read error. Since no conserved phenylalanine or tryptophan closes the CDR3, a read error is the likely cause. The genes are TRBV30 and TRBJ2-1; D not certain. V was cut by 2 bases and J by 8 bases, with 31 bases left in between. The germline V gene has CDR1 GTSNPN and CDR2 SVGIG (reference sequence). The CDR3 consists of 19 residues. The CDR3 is CAWSPPNVGRSGKRDEQFS. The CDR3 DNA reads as TGTGCCTGGAGTCCTCCCAATGTAGGCCGATCCGGAAAAAGAGATGAGCAGTTCTCC.